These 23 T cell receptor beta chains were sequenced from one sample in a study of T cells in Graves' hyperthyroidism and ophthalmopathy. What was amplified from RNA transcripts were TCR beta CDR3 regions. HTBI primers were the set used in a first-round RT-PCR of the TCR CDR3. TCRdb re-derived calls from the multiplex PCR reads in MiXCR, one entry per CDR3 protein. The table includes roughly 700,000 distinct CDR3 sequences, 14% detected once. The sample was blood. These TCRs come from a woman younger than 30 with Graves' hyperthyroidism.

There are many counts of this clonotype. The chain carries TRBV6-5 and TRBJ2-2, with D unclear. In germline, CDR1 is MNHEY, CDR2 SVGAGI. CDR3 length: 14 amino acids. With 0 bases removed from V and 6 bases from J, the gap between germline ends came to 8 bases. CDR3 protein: CASSYSLNAGELFF. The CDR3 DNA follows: TGTGCCAGCAGTTACTCCCTTAACGCCGGGGAGCTGTTTTTT.

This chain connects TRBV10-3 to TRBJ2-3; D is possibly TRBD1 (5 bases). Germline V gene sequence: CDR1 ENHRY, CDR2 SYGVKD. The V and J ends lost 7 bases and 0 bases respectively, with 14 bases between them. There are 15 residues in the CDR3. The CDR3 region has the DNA TGTGCCATCAAGAAGGACACCTTAAGCACAGATACGCAGTATTTT. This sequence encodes CAIKKDTLSTDTQYF.

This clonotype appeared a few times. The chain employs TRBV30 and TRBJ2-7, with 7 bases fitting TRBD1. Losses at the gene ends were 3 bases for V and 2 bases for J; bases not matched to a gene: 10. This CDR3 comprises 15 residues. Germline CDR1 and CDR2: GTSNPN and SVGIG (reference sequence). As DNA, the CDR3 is TGTGCCTGGAGAGCAAGCCCGGGACAGCCCTACGAGCAGTACTTC. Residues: CAWRASPGQPYEQYF.

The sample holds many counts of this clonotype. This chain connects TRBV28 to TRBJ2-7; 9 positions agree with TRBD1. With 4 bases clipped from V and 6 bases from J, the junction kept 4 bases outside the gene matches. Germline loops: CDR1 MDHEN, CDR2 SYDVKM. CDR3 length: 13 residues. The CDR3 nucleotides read TGTGCCAGCAGTTCGGGACAGGGTACCGAGCAGTACTTC. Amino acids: CASSSGQGTEQYF.

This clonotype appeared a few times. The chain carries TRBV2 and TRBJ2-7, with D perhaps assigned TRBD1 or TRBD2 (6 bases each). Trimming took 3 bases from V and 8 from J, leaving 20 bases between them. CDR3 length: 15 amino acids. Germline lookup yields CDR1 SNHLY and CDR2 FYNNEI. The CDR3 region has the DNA TGTGCCAGCAGTGAGTGGGGGGCGCAACGTATTCAGCAGTACTTC. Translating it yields CASSEWGAQRIQQYF.

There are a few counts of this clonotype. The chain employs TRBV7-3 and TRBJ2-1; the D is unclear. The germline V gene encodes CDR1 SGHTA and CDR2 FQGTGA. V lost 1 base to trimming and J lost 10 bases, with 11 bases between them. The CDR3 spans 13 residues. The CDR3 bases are TGTGCCAGCAGCTTAATGGTGGCGGCGGAGCAGTTCTTC. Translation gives CASSLMVAAEQFF.

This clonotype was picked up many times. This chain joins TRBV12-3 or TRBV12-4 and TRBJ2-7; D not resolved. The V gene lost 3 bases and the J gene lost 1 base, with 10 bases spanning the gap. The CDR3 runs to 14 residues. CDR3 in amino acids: CASSFHPRSYEQYF. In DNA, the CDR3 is TGTGCCAGCAGTTTTCACCCCAGGTCCTACGAGCAGTACTTC.

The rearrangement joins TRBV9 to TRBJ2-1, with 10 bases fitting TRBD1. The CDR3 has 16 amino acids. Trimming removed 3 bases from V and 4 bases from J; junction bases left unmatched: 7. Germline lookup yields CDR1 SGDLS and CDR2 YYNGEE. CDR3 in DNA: TGTGCCAGCAGCGGGGGACAGGGGACGGAGTACAATGAGCAGTTCTTC. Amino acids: CASSGGQGTEYNEQFF. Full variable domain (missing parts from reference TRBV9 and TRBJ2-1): DSGVTQTPKHLITATGQRVTLRCSPRSGDLSVYWYQQSLDQGLQFLIQYYNGEERAKGNILERFSAQQFPDLHSELNLSSLELGDSALYFCASSGGQGTEYNEQFFGPGTRLTVL.

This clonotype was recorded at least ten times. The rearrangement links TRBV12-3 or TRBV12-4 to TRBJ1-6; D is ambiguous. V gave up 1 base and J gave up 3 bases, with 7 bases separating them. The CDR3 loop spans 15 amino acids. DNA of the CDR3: TGTGCCAGCAGTTTAGGCAGAAACTATAATTCACCCCTCCACTTT. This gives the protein CASSLGRNYNSPLHF.

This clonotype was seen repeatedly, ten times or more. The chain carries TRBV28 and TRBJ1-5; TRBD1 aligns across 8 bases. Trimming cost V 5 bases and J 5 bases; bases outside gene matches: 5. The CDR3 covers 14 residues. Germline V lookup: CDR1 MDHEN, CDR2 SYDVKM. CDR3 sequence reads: CASSNPGGDQPQHF. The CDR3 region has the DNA TGTGCCAGCAGTAATCCAGGGGGCGATCAGCCCCAGCATTTT.

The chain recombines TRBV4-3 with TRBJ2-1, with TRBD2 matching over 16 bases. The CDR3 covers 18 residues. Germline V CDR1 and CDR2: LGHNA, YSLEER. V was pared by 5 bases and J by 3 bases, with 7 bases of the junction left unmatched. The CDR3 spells CASSSGLAGGPVYNEQFF. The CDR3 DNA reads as TGCGCCAGCAGCTCGGGACTAGCGGGAGGGCCGGTCTACAATGAGCAGTTCTTC.

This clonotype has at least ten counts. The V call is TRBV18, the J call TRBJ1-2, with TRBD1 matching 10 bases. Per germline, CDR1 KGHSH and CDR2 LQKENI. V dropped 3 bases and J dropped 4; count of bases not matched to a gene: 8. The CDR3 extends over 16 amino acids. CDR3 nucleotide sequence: TGTGCCAGCTCACCTACCGGGACAGGGGATCCCTATGGCTACACCTTC. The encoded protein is CASSPTGTGDPYGYTF.

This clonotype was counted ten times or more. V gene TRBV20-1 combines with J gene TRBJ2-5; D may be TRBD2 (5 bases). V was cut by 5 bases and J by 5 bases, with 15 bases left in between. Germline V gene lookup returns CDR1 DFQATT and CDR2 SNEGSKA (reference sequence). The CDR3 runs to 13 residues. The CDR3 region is CSADEGEWETQYF. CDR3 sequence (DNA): TGCAGTGCTGACGAGGGCGAATGGGAGACCCAGTACTTC.

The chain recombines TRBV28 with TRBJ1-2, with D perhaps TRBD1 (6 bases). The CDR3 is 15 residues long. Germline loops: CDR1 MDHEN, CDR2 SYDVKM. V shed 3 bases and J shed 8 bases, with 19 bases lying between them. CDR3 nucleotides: TGTGCCAGCAGTTTCTCGGACAGCCTGATTTCCGGCTACACCTTC. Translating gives CASSFSDSLISGYTF.

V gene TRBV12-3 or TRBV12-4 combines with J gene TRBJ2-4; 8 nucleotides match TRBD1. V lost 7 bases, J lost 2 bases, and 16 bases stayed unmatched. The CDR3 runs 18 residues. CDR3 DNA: TGTGCCAGCACCCCGCACCGGAGACAGGGGAGGTCCAAAAACATTCAGTACTTC. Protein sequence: CASTPHRRQGRSKNIQYF.

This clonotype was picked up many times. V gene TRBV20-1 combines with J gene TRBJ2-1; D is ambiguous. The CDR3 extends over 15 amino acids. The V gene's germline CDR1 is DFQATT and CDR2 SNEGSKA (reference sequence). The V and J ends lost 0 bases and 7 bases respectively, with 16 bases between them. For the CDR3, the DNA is TGCAGTGCTAGAGAGGCCCTGAGAGACGGGAATGAGCAGTTCTTC. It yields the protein CSAREALRDGNEQFF.

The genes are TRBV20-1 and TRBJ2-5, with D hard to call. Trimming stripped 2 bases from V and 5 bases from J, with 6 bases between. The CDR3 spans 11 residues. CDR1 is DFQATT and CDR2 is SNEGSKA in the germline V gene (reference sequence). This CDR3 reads CSARFRETQYF. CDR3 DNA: TGCAGTGCTAGATTCAGGGAGACCCAGTACTTC.

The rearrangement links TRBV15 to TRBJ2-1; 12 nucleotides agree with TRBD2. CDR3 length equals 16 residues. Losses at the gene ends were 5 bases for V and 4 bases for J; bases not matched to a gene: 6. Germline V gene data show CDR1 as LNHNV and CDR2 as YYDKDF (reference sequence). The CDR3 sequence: CATSGGGTSGYNEQFF. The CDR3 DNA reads TGTGCCACCAGCGGCGGGGGGACTAGCGGGTACAATGAGCAGTTCTTC.

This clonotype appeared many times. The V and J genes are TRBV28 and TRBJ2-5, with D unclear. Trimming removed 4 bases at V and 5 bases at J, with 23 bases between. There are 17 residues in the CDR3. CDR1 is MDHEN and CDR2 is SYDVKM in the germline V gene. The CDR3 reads CASSSPMESKEAETQYF. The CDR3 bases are TGTGCCAGCAGTTCTCCCATGGAGTCTAAAGAGGCGGAGACCCAGTACTTC.

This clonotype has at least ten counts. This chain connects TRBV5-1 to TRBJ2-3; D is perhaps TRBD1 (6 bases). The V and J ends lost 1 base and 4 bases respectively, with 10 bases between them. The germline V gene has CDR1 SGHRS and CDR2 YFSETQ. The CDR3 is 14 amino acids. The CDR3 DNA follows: TGCGCCAGCAGCTTGACAGGGAAGGCAGATACGCAGTATTTT. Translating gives CASSLTGKADTQYF.

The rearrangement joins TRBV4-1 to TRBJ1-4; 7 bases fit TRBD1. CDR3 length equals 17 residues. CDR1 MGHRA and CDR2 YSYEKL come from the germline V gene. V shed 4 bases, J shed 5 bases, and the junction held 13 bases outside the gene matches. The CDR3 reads CASSPGQRVDKNEKLFF. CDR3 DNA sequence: TGCGCCAGCAGCCCGGGACAGAGGGTTGATAAAAATGAAAAACTGTTTTTT.

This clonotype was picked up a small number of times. CDR3 in amino acids: CASSFRGARLNTGELFF. The CDR3 DNA follows: TGTGCCAGCAGCTTTCGAGGGGCGCGGCTTAACACCGGGGAGCTGTTTTTT. The V and J genes are TRBV11-3 and TRBJ2-2; tentatively, D is TRBD1 or TRBD2 (5 bases each). Germline-derived CDR1 and CDR2 are SGHNT and YENEEA. This CDR3 contains 17 residues. Trimming took off 3 bases at V and 2 bases at J, with 16 bases between the two ends.

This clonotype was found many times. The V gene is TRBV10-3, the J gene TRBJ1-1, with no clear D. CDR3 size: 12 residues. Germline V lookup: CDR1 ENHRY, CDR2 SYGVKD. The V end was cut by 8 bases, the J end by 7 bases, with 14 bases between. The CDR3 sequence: CAISPELGEAFF. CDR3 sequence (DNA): TGTGCCATCTCCCCTGAACTCGGTGAAGCTTTCTTT.